This TCR beta chain was retrieved from a study of T cell repertoires and Cas9 in healthy adults (dated by TCRdb to the late 2010s). About the investigation overall: SpCas9-reactive T cells were characterized for multi-effector potency, cytotoxicity and lineage determination within the CD4 and CD8 compartments. The study looked at preexisting T cell immunity to the Streptococcus pyogenes Cas9 nuclease (SpCas9), which is used in CRISPR gene editing.

The library came from the immunoSEQ multiplex PCR assay. TCRdb took over this immuneACCESS table, retaining in-frame rearrangements with V and J assigned. Such tables are incomplete; in checked studies, under half of the missing clones stem from an unresolved V gene, and the remainder is unexplained. This sample lists around 15,000 clones; around 86% were detected once. The top ten hold roughly 2% of the sample. The paper as a whole reports these results and caveats: In vitro, SpCas9-reactive regulatory T cells were reported to reduce the proliferation and function of SpCas9-reactive effector T cells.

All of the donors in the study were healthy humans. Trimming takes 1 base from V and 9 bases from J, and the germline ends sit 7 bases apart. The CDR3, cysteine through phenylalanine, is 11 amino acids long. The kept DNA is CDR3 alone, 33 bases in frame from the first base. CDR1 and CDR2 (LGHNT, FRNRAP) derive from the germline V gene. This clone was counted a few times. Its binding antigen is unknown. It has no much larger one-base neighbor in the sample; base qualities were not kept. The chain was built from TRBV12-5 and TRBJ2-7; the D gene is perhaps TRBD1, from 5 matching bases. Sequenced material: Tregs (CD4+, CD25+, CD127-, CD137-, CD154-) from PBMCs; culture status not recorded. This clonotype was obtained from a human donor in good health. The encoded CDR3 is CASGLGGGQYF. The base sequence is TGTGCTAGTGGTTTGGGGGGCGGGCAGTACTTC. This CDR3, with the reference TRBV12-5 and TRBJ2-7 proteins standing in past its ends, gives the full variable domain DARVTQTPRHKVTEMGQEVTMRCQPILGHNTVFWYRQTMMQGLELLAYFRNRAPLDDSGMPKDRFSAEMPDATLATLKIQPSEPRDSAVYFCASGLGGGQYFGPGTRLTVT.